This is a list of T cell receptor beta chains from one sample in a study of blood T cell repertoires in COVID-19. Sequencing was performed with immunoSEQ multiplex PCR; in TCRdb, only in-frame clones are kept and a portion is missing. In the table there are about 200,000 clones, 84% of which are singletons. The sequenced sample consisted of PBMCs or T cells enriched from blood (not recorded which). Receptors originate from a man aged 35 to 55 who had recovered from COVID-19. Both conserved end residues are part of each CDR3. Rows give clone size only sometimes, using once, few, many, or a class for an expanded clone.

CASSLRTGDAGETQYF	TRBV7-9	NA	TRBJ2-5
CASSKTSGVEAFF	TRBV6-5	NA	TRBJ1-1
CASHGTVNYGYTF	TRBV28	NA	TRBJ1-2
CASISPGQRKAFF	TRBV12-3/TRBV12-4	NA	TRBJ1-1
CASSRVAGQQFF	TRBV7-8	NA	TRBJ2-1
CASSAGTTTFYEQYF	TRBV19	NA	TRBJ2-7
CASSVVGWGESPLHF	TRBV19	NA	TRBJ1-6
CSASGVFAGRETQYF	TRBV20-1	NA	TRBJ2-5
CASSEGLAVFYEQYF	TRBV5-1	NA	TRBJ2-7
CASSSTGETQYF	TRBV5-1	NA	TRBJ2-5
CASSFDSSGGTEAFF	TRBV4-1	NA	TRBJ1-1
CASSQKQGLYTEAFF	TRBV13	NA	TRBJ1-1
CASSSPSTGWGETQYF	TRBV27	NA	TRBJ2-5
CSVNRQRDTEAFF	TRBV29-1	once	TRBJ1-1
CASSAFRGLGNSPLHF	TRBV21-1	NA	TRBJ1-6
CASQQTASYGYTF	TRBV2	NA	TRBJ1-2
CASSSARGPDTQYF	TRBV13	NA	TRBJ2-3
CASSSRGEQFF	TRBV5-4	NA	TRBJ2-1
CASSSSGGQHSNEQFF	TRBV7-8	NA	TRBJ2-1
CASRDKPAYGYTF	TRBV28	NA	TRBJ1-2
CASSKNFYEKLFF	TRBV6-5	NA	TRBJ1-4
CASSLLTGGLDGYTF	TRBV3-1/TRBV3-2	NA	TRBJ1-2
CASSSSGTGHNTEAFF	TRBV7-9	NA	TRBJ1-1
CASSPGQGSYGYTF	TRBV18	NA	TRBJ1-2
CASSASPGQGNTEAFF	TRBV2	NA	TRBJ1-1
CASTDGLNRGYGYTF	TRBV6-5	NA	TRBJ1-2
CASSLRESAEQYF	TRBV7-9	few	TRBJ2-7
CAYGEGRLEAFF	TRBV30	once	TRBJ1-1
CASSPELVTNYGYTF	TRBV18	NA	TRBJ1-2
CASSPQKEIGGAFF	TRBV18	NA	TRBJ1-1
CASSLEAPRNEQFF	TRBV5-1	NA	TRBJ2-1
CASSLGQVPSEQFF	TRBV6-2/TRBV6-3	NA	TRBJ2-1
CAWGIRVSYNEQFF	TRBV30	NA	TRBJ2-1
CASSLQGAILGYTF	TRBV28	few	TRBJ1-2
CAWVPRATNEKLFF	TRBV30	NA	TRBJ1-4
CASSQDPGLRLRGKNIQYF	TRBV4-1	NA	TRBJ2-4
CASSTGQGGAETQYF	TRBV27	NA	TRBJ2-5
CASSFNTGNQPQHF	TRBV28	NA	TRBJ1-5
CASSVVAGSGNTIYF	TRBV9	NA	TRBJ1-3
CASSQVQAATDTQYF	TRBV4-1	NA	TRBJ2-3
CASSPPPRGFNSPLHF	TRBV28	NA	TRBJ1-6